This TCR beta chain was captured by sequencing in a study (dated by TCRdb to between 2015 and 2016). Concerning this clonotype itself: Its antigen is unknown. No much larger clonotype is one base removed from it; base qualities were not supplied.

At the junction V is shortened by 2 bases and J by 8 bases, with 17 bases in between. In the germline V gene (reference sequence), CDR1 corresponds to LGHDT and CDR2 to YNNKEL. The CDR3 numbers 15 residues from cysteine through phenylalanine. The sequence is cut down to CDR3 DNA, 45 bases in frame from base 1. Library generation was performed with RT-PCR. The sequencer listed for this sample is Illumina MiSeq. TCRdb itself trimmed the public reads at Q25 with fastp, ran MiXCR and retained productive beta chains. For every CDR3 protein sequence, its rows merge into one entry that carries the most common genes and DNA. The table for this sample lists 650,000 to 800,000 distinct CDR3 sequences; 14% of them were counted only once. The leading ten clones occupy 3.6% of the sample.

The clonotype was recovered from a female donor in good health, serving as a healthy control. Specimen: memory CD4+ T cells from blood. The chain is assembled from TRBV3-1 and TRBJ2-3; the D gene is unclear. The DNA sequence is as follows: TGTGCCAGCAGCCAATTTACCATTGGTCTTGGTACGCAGTATTTT. Translation gives CASSQFTIGLGTQYF.